Each of the 9 T cell receptor beta chains below was sequenced from the same sample in a study of T-cell memory formation after mild COVID-19. TCRdb re-derived calls from the 5' RACE reads in MiXCR, one entry per CDR3 protein. The sample includes about 340,000 distinct CDR3 sequences, roughly 13% seen only once; the top ten take about a fifth. The sample taken for sequencing was PBMCs or a T cell subset sorted from them (not recorded which). Source of these receptors: a man between 18 and 29 years old who had mild COVID-19 (a few samples of this study predate the infection). Cell type and time point are not known.

This clonotype has only a few counts. V is TRBV5-1 and J is TRBJ2-3; possibly TRBD1 or TRBD2 for D (7 bases each). Trimming took 5 bases from V and 2 from J, leaving 18 bases between them. This CDR3 spans 16 amino acids. CDR1 is SGHRS, CDR2 YFSETQ, per germline. The CDR3 loop is CASRSGDSGATDTQYF. CDR3 DNA sequence: TGCGCCAGCAGGTCGGGGGACAGCGGGGCCACAGATACGCAGTATTTT. Based on the CDR3 plus reference TRBV5-1 and TRBJ2-3, the full variable domain is KAGVTQTPRYLIKTRGQQVTLSCSPISGHRSVSWYQQTPGQGLQFLFEYFSETQRNKGNFPGRFSGRQFSNSRSEMNVSTLELGDSALYLCASRSGDSGATDTQYFGPGTRLTVL.

For the CDR3, the DNA is TGCAGCGTTGAAGGGTACGGGGGCTACGAGCAGTACTTC. Amino acid sequence: CSVEGYGGYEQYF. The genes are TRBV29-1 and TRBJ2-7; tentatively, D is TRBD2 (6 bases). This CDR3 region has 13 residues. V lost 1 base to trimming and J lost 3 bases, with 10 bases between them. CDR1 is SQVTM, CDR2 ANQGSEA, per germline.

This clonotype appeared many times. This chain connects TRBV30 to TRBJ2-5; no definite D call. CDR1 GTSNPN and CDR2 SVGIG come from the germline V gene (reference sequence). The CDR3 length is 13 residues. The germline V and J ends were trimmed by 3 bases and 3 bases, with 11 bases remaining between them. The CDR3 loop is CAWRGAAEETQYF. CDR3 nucleotide sequence: TGTGCCTGGAGAGGCGCAGCTGAAGAGACCCAGTACTTC.

This clonotype was found a few times. The chain is built from TRBV19 and TRBJ2-5; a weak D match, TRBD1 (5 bases). This CDR3 contains 15 residues. The V gene lost 4 bases and the J gene lost 2 bases, with 14 bases spanning the gap. The V gene's germline CDR1 is LNHDA and CDR2 SQIVND (reference sequence). In DNA, the CDR3 is TGTGCCAGTAGTAGCCCTCGACAGAGGCAAGAGACCCAGTACTTC. It specifies CASSSPRQRQETQYF.

This clonotype was observed a handful of times. The V call is TRBV11-2, the J call TRBJ2-1; 8 nucleotides match TRBD1. From germline, CDR1 is SGHAT and CDR2 FQNNGV. Trimming cost V 1 base and J 7 bases; bases outside gene matches: 6. This CDR3 region has 15 residues. CDR3 DNA sequence: TGTGCCAGCAGCTTAGGGGCCGGGACAGGAAATGAGCAGTTCTTC. Translating it yields CASSLGAGTGNEQFF.

DNA of the CDR3: TGTGCCACCAGGAATGAAAAACTGTTTTTT. It is translated as CATRNEKLFF. This rearrangement joins TRBV24-1 to TRBJ1-4; D remains ambiguous. V lost 7 bases to trimming and J lost 5 bases, with 1 base between them. Germline V gene sequence: CDR1 KGHDR, CDR2 SFDVKD. The length of the CDR3 is 10 residues.

In its sample, this clonotype was seen once. CDR3 sequence reads: CASSFGEGFGETQYF. The CDR3 DNA reads TGTGCCAGCAGCTTCGGGGAAGGGTTTGGAGAGACCCAGTACTTC. The rearrangement links TRBV6-5 to TRBJ2-5; possibly TRBD2 for D (5 bases). Germline CDR1 and CDR2: MNHEY and SVGAGI. This CDR3 has 15 amino acids. The V end was cut by 6 bases, the J end by 4 bases, with 18 bases between.

This clonotype turned up a few times. The chain employs TRBV6-2 or TRBV6-3 and TRBJ2-3; tentatively, D is TRBD1 (7 bases). This CDR3 has 13 residues. Trimming cost V 7 bases and J 5 bases, with 13 bases left between them. Germline values: CDR1 MNHEY, CDR2 SVGEGT. This CDR3 reads CASTRQGGDTQYF. The CDR3 DNA reads as TGTGCCAGCACTCGGCAGGGGGGAGATACGCAGTATTTT.

This clonotype was seen at least ten times. DNA of the CDR3: TGTGCCAGCAGCAAGACAGGGGATGGGGCAGATACGCAGTATTTT. Encoded protein: CASSKTGDGADTQYF. The gene calls are TRBV11-2 and TRBJ2-3, with 8 bases aligning to TRBD1. The V gene's germline CDR1 is SGHAT and CDR2 FQNNGV. J was trimmed by 4 bases and V by 5 bases; bases with no gene match: 8. CDR3 length: 15 residues.